The rows below give T cell receptor beta chains drawn from one sample of a study of blood T cell repertoires in COVID-19. Clones were read by immunoSEQ multiplex PCR, and TCRdb kept only the in-frame ones, dropping some. The sample holds 230,000 or so clones; about 80% are singletons and the top ten take around 3.6%. The sequencing sample was made of PBMCs or T cells enriched from blood (not recorded which). These receptors were obtained from a man aged 45-65 years who had recovered from COVID-19. The conserved cysteine and the conserved F or W are not part of the CDR3 here. D genes are given only for firm matches.

-	TRBV7-8	TRBJ2-1	ASSLGLNNEQF
TRBD1	TRBV19	TRBJ1-1	ASNRQGAGAF
-	TRBV7-9	TRBJ2-5	ASSLYGWEETQY
TRBD2	TRBV15	TRBJ2-1	ATSRARLAVYNEQF
-	TRBV12-3/TRBV12-4	TRBJ1-4	ASSTSGFGKLF
TRBD1	TRBV5-1	TRBJ1-3	ASGTGGSSGNTIY
TRBD1	TRBV5-6	TRBJ1-4	ASSYPGTGNEKLF
-	TRBV9	TRBJ2-3	ASSGGGTDTQY
-	TRBV12-2	TRBJ2-1	ASRLGTGRCEQF
-	TRBV12-3/TRBV12-4	TRBJ2-1	ASSLAGGNEQF
TRBD2	TRBV9	TRBJ2-7	ASSPLGGGVEEQY
TRBD1	TRBV4-3	TRBJ2-7	ASSPDRSGEQY
-	TRBV28	TRBJ1-1	ASLGVRTEAF
TRBD2	TRBV3-1/TRBV3-2	TRBJ2-7	ASSQGPGGQFGYEQY
TRBD1	TRBV27	TRBJ1-3	ASSLKGQGSGTIY
TRBD1	TRBV10-2	TRBJ2-7	ASSDQGDTYEQY
-	TRBV19	TRBJ1-2	ASSIPPPTAAGYT
-	TRBV7-2	TRBJ1-4	ASSYGGLSEKLF
-	TRBV19	TRBJ1-1	ASRAHRENTEAF
TRBD2	TRBV7-3	TRBJ2-7	ASSLTAGSYEQY
-	TRBV7-2	TRBJ1-4	ASSLGGGTNEKLF
-	TRBV28	TRBJ2-2	ASSLDVGAGRTGELF
-	TRBV4-3	TRBJ2-7	ASSQDGLGFYEQY
-	TRBV11-3	TRBJ1-5	ASSLEYNQPQH
TRBD2	TRBV9	TRBJ2-1	ASSSATSGGNEQF
TRBD1	TRBV6-5	TRBJ1-3	ASSLQGAYGNTIY
-	TRBV11-3	TRBJ2-5	ASSPDSIGQETQY
-	TRBV5-4	TRBJ2-7	ASAWTGTHEQY